Below are 15 T cell receptor beta chains sequenced from a single sample in a study of blood T cell repertoires in COVID-19. Libraries were prepared by immunoSEQ multiplex PCR; TCRdb keeps only in-frame clonotypes and omits some of them. The sample shows a few hundred thousand clones, roughly 86% of them seen only once. The sequenced material came from PBMCs or T cells enriched from blood (not recorded which). The receptors originated from a middle-aged man in a cohort exposed to, infected with or recovered from COVID-19 (not recorded which).

The chain uses TRBV19 and TRBJ2-5; D is perhaps TRBD1 (6 bases). Germline V gene sequence: CDR1 LNHDA, CDR2 SQIVND (reference sequence). Trimming removed 4 bases at V and 5 bases at J, with 11 bases between. The CDR3 is 13 amino acids. The CDR3 nucleotides read TGTGCCAGTAGTACTTGGACAGTCGAGACCCAGTACTTC. It encodes CASSTWTVETQYF.

This chain links TRBV19 with TRBJ2-3; possibly TRBD2 for D (5 bases). CDR1 and CDR2 from the germline V gene are LNHDA and SQIVND (reference sequence). This CDR3 has 14 amino acids. Trimming removed 3 bases at V and 4 bases at J, with 11 bases between. DNA of the CDR3: TGTGCCAGTAGTATGCGGGCTGGAGCAGATACGCAGTATTTT. Protein: CASSMRAGADTQYF. Full variable domain (missing parts from reference TRBV19 and TRBJ2-3): DGGITQSPKYLFRKEGQNVTLSCEQNLNHDAMYWYRQDPGQGLRLIYYSQIVNDFQKGDIAEGYSVSREKKESFPLTVTSAQKNPTAFYLCASSMRAGADTQYFGPGTRLTVL.

The V and J genes are TRBV7-8 and TRBJ2-7; 9 bases map to TRBD2. Trimming at V came to 3 bases and at J to 13 bases, leaving 13 bases not matched to a gene. Germline V CDR1 and CDR2: SGHVS, FQNEAQ. This CDR3 contains 14 residues. CDR3 region: CASSFAGTSRSTYF. In DNA, the CDR3 is TGTGCCAGCAGCTTCGCCGGGACTAGCCGATCTACTTACTTC.

V is TRBV27 and J is TRBJ2-7; D gene uncertain. Germline CDR1 reads MNHEY; CDR2 reads SMNVEV (reference sequence). This CDR3 is 15 amino acids long. V shed 0 bases and J shed 2 bases, with 11 bases lying between them. The CDR3, as DNA: TGTGCCAGCAGTTTATCCCTCAACCCAGCCTACGAGCAGTACTTC. It specifies CASSLSLNPAYEQYF.

V usage is TRBV6-5 and J usage is TRBJ2-6; no clear D gene. Trimming left V 7 bases short and J 4 bases short, with 8 bases between. The CDR3 spans 13 residues. The V gene's germline CDR1 is MNHEY and CDR2 SVGAGI. DNA for the CDR3: TGTGCCAGCACCTACCCGGGGGCCAACGTCCTGACTTTC. Translated: CASTYPGANVLTF.

This chain links TRBV27 with TRBJ2-1; 11 nucleotides match TRBD2. V lost 2 bases, J lost 0 bases, and 21 bases stayed unmatched. The germline CDR1 and CDR2 sequences are MNHEY and SMNVEV (reference sequence). CDR3 length: 23 residues. DNA of the CDR3: TGTGCCAGCAGTTTAAGAACTAGCGGGAGAGGGGGAGTGGGCCCGAGCTCCTACAATGAGCAGTTCTTC. Its protein product is CASSLRTSGRGGVGPSSYNEQFF.

The sample holds one count of this clone. The gene calls are TRBV11-2 and TRBJ1-2; possibly TRBD1 for D (5 bases). The CDR3 runs to 14 residues. V was pared by 1 base and J by 4 bases, with 10 bases between. Germline CDR1 is SGHAT and CDR2 is FQNNGV. CDR3 DNA: TGTGCCAGCAGCTTAGGTTGGAGGGGCTATGGCTACACCTTC. Protein sequence: CASSLGWRGYGYTF.

This rearrangement joins TRBV6-1 to TRBJ1-5; D gene unclear. This CDR3 is built from 13 residues. Germline V gives CDR1 MNHNS, CDR2 SASEGT. Trimming cost V 3 bases and J 2 bases, with 5 bases left between them. CDR3 nucleotide sequence: TGTGCCAGCAGTGACGAGGGCAATCAGCCCCAGCATTTT. Translation gives CASSDEGNQPQHF.

The chain uses TRBV10-2 and TRBJ2-7, with 13 bases identical to TRBD2. V lost 7 bases, J lost 4 bases, and 4 bases stayed unmatched. This CDR3 has 14 residues. CDR1 and CDR2 from the germline V gene are WSHSY and SAAADI. The DNA of the CDR3 is TGCGCCAGCACCCCACTAGCGGGAGGGTACGAGCAGTACTTC. Its translation: CASTPLAGGYEQYF.

The chain couples TRBV9 to TRBJ2-1; 10 nucleotides agree with TRBD2. The germline V gene encodes CDR1 SGDLS and CDR2 YYNGEE. Trimming at V came to 0 bases and at J to 12 bases, leaving 6 bases not matched to a gene. CDR3 length: 14 amino acids. The CDR3 loop reads CASSVASSGSSQFF. DNA of the CDR3: TGTGCCAGCAGCGTAGCTTCTAGCGGGAGCTCGCAGTTCTTC.

This rearrangement joins TRBV21-1 to TRBJ2-7; the tabulated D call, TRBD1, remains unverified against the DNA. TRBV21-1 is annotated as a pseudogene. The CDR3 consists of 14 residues. The CDR3 coding sequence is TGTGCCAGCAGCAAAGGACAGGGTTCCTACGAGCAGTACTTC. Translating gives CASSKGQGSYEQYF.

This rearrangement joins TRBV5-1 to TRBJ2-7, with TRBD1 identical over 9 bases. CDR1 and CDR2 (germline): SGHRS, YFSETQ. CDR3 size: 14 residues. J lost 2 bases, V lost 4 bases, and 4 bases had no gene match. This chain's CDR3 is CASSGGQGPYEQYF. CDR3 in DNA: TGCGCCAGCAGCGGCGGACAGGGGCCCTACGAGCAGTACTTC.

The chain couples TRBV9 to TRBJ2-3; 12 nucleotides agree with TRBD2. V was clipped by 4 bases and J by 5 bases; unmatched bases: 8. Germline CDR1 is SGDLS and CDR2 is YYNGEE. The CDR3 has 16 residues. CDR3 in amino acids: CASSPRLAGGGDTQYF. As DNA, the CDR3 is TGTGCCAGCAGCCCCCGGCTAGCGGGAGGGGGAGATACGCAGTATTTT.

This chain joins TRBV3-1 (or the pseudogene TRBV3-2) and TRBJ2-3; 8 bases are shared with TRBD2. The trim removed 4 bases at V and 5 bases at J, leaving 11 bases unmatched. Germline CDR1 and CDR2: LGHDT and YNNKEL (reference sequence). This CDR3 region has 16 residues. The CDR3 loop reads CASSPTSGTLLDTQYF. CDR3 in DNA: TGTGCCAGCAGCCCCACTAGCGGAACACTCCTAGATACGCAGTATTTT.

The gene calls are TRBV11-1 and TRBJ2-1, with 8 bases matching TRBD2. Losses at the gene ends were 0 bases for V and 5 bases for J; bases not matched to a gene: 6. CDR3 length equals 16 residues. In germline, CDR1 is SGHAT, CDR2 FQDESV (reference sequence). Here the CDR3 DNA reads TGTGCCAGCAGCTTAGCGATGCTAGCGGGTAACAATGAGCAGTTCTTC. This gives the protein CASSLAMLAGNNEQFF.